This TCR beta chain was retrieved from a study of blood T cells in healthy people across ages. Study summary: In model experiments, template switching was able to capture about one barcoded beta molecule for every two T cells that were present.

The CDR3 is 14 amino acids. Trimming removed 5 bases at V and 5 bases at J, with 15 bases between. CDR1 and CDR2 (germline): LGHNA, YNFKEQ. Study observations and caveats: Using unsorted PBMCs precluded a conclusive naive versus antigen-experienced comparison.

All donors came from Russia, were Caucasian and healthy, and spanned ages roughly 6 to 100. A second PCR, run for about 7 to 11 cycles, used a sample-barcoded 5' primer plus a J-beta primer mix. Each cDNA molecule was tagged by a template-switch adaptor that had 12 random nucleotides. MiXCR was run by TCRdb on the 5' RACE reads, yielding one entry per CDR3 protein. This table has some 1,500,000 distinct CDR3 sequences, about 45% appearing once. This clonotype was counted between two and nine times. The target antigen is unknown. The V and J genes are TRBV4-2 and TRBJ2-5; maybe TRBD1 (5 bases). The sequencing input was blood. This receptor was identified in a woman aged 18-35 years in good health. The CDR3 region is CASSTHGAEETQYF. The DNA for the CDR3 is TGTGCCAGCAGCACGCATGGGGCTGAGGAGACCCAGTACTTC.